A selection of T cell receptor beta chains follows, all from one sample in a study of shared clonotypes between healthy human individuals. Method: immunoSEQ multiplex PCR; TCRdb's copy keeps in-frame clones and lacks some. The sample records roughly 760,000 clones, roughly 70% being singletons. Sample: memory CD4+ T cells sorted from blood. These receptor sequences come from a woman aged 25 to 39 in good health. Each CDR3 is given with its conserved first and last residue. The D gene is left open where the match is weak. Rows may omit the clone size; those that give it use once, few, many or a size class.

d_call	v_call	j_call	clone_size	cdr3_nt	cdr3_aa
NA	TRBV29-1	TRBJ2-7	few	TGCAGCGCCGTAGGAGGTGCCTCCTACGAGCAGTACTTC	CSAVGGASYEQYF
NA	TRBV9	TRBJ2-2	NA	TGTGCCAGCAGCGTAAGAAGCACCGGGGAGCTGTTTTTT	CASSVRSTGELFF
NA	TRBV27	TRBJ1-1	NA	TGTGCCAGTAGATTAAGATGGGGGGTTAACACTGAAGCTTTCTTT	CASRLRWGVNTEAFF
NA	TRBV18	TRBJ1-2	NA	TGTGCCAGCTCACCGATCGCAGACAATAACTATGGCTACACCTTC	CASSPIADNNYGYTF
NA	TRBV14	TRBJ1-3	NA	TGTGCCAGCAGCCAAGGTCAAGTCTCCGCTTATTTT	CASSQGQVSAYF
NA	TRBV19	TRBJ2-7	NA	TGTGCCAGTAGTACCAAGGGGGGACCTTACGAGCAGTACTTC	CASSTKGGPYEQYF
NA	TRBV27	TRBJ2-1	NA	TGTGCCAGCAGTTTAACCCTTAGTTCTGAGCAGTTCTTC	CASSLTLSSEQFF
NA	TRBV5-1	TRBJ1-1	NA	TGCGCCAGCAGCTTGGGTCAGGTCCGCACTGAAGCTTTCTTT	CASSLGQVRTEAFF
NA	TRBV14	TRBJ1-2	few	TGTGCCAGCAGCCAAGATTCAGGGCCTTATGGCTACACCTTC	CASSQDSGPYGYTF
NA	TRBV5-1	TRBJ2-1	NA	TGCGCCAGCAGCCCCTCCTTTCATGAGCAGTTCTTC	CASSPSFHEQFF
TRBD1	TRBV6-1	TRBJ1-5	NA	TGTGCCAGCAGAGGCGGGACAGGGGGCAATCAGCCCCAGCATTTT	CASRGGTGGNQPQHF
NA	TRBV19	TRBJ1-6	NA	TGTGCCAGTAGTATCCTGAGTGCGGCCTATAATTCACCCCTCCACTTT	CASSILSAAYNSPLHF
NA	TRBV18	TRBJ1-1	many	TGTGCCAGCTCACTTCAAGAGAACACTGAAGCTTTCTTT	CASSLQENTEAFF
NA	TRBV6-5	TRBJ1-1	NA	TGTGCCAGCAGTCGACCGACAGTGAACACTGAAGCTTTCTTT	CASSRPTVNTEAFF
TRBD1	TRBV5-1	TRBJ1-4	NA	TGCGCCAGCAGCCCGACAGGGATTGGGGATGAAAAACTGTTTTTT	CASSPTGIGDEKLFF
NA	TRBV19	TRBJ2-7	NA	TGTGCCAGTATCAACAGGCTCGACGAGCAGTACTTC	CASINRLDEQYF